These T cell receptor beta chains were read from a single sample in a study of OX40 agonist ivuxolimab in advanced cancers. Here immunoSEQ multiplex PCR was the method, and the copy in TCRdb shows in-frame clones only, minus some. Of around 40,000 clones listed, roughly 83% are singletons. The sample in question was CD4+ or CD8+ T cells sorted from blood, obtained in a trial of the OX40 agonist ivuxolimab. The receptor set was obtained from an adult with an advanced solid tumor such as melanoma, head and neck, liver or kidney cancer. CDR3s include the opening cysteine and the closing phenylalanine or tryptophan. The D gene is left open where the match is weak. Size values are once, few and many counts, or a class for expanded clones, and some rows have none.

v_gene	d_gene	abundance	j_gene	CDR3nt	CDR3aa
TRBV14	-	-	TRBJ2-7	TGTGCCAGCAGCCAGGGACAAGTCTCCTACGAGCAGTACTTC	CASSQGQVSYEQYF
TRBV7-2	-	-	TRBJ2-7	TGTGCCAGCAGCGCCGGGACTTACGGCTACGAGCAGTACTTC	CASSAGTYGYEQYF
TRBV9	-	-	TRBJ2-7	TGTGCCAGCAGCGTAGGGGGGGCGGAAACCTACGAGCAGTACTTC	CASSVGGAETYEQYF
TRBV7-9	-	-	TRBJ2-7	TGTGCCAGCACCGCCGGGGACCCAAAAGAGCAGTACTTC	CASTAGDPKEQYF
TRBV2	-	-	TRBJ1-6	TGTGCCAGCAGTACCGACCTGTCGGGGGCCGGGAATTCACCCCTCCACTTT	CASSTDLSGAGNSPLHF
TRBV28	-	-	TRBJ2-7	TGTGCCAGCAGTTTATGGGCAGGGGTCGAGCAGTACTTC	CASSLWAGVEQYF
TRBV19	-	-	TRBJ1-2	TGTGCCGCTAAGGCGGGCAGCACCTACACCTTC	CAAKAGSTYTF
TRBV5-6	-	-	TRBJ1-2	TGTGCCAGCAGCCTAGGACCTACGTTTACAGCTAACTATGGCTACACCTTC	CASSLGPTFTANYGYTF
TRBV6-4	-	-	TRBJ2-1	TGTGCCAGCAGTGGGGGCGAACCTGGGGTATCCGTCTTC	CASSGGEPGVSVF
TRBV5-6	-	once	TRBJ2-5	TGTGCCAGCAGCTTGTGGGGGCTCCAAGAGACCCAGTACTTC	CASSLWGLQETQYF
TRBV4-1	-	-	TRBJ2-1	TGCGCCAGCAGCCAAGCTAACTCCTACAATGAGCAGTTCTTC	CASSQANSYNEQFF
TRBV5-3	TRBD1	medium-sized	TRBJ1-1	TGTGCCAGACCGACTGGGACAGGGGGCGGGTGCGTGAACACTGAAGCTTTCTTT	CARPTGTGGGCVNTEAFF
TRBV14	-	-	TRBJ2-3	TGTGCCAGCGCAAGGTGGAGCACAGATACGCAGTATTTT	CASARWSTDTQYF
TRBV5-6	-	-	TRBJ2-1	TGTGCCAGCAGCTCCGGGACGATTCGATGGGGCTCCTACAATGAGCAGTTCTTC	CASSSGTIRWGSYNEQFF
TRBV29-1	-	-	TRBJ2-1	TGCAGCGCCGCCGGGGGAGACTCCTACAATGAGCAGTTCTTC	CSAAGGDSYNEQFF
TRBV19	-	-	TRBJ2-1	TGTGCCAGTCTAGGGGGGGCTCCCTACAATGAGCAGTTCTTC	CASLGGAPYNEQFF
TRBV14	TRBD1	-	TRBJ2-3	TGTGCCAGCAGCCAACGAAGGACAGGGGCTCTATCAGATACGCAGTATTTT	CASSQRRTGALSDTQYF
TRBV27	-	-	TRBJ1-4	TGTGCCAGCAGTTTATATGGGGATGAGAGGGCAACTAATGAAAAACTGTTTTTT	CASSLYGDERATNEKLFF
TRBV29-1	-	-	TRBJ1-1	TGCAGCGTTGAAGAGGTTGAAGCTTTCTTT	CSVEEVEAFF
TRBV9	-	-	TRBJ2-7	TGTGCCAGCAGCGGGGGCTCCTACGAGCAGTACTTC	CASSGGSYEQYF
TRBV9	TRBD1	-	TRBJ2-7	TGTGCCAGCAGCGTAGGTGTGACAGGGGACGACGAGCAGTACTTC	CASSVGVTGDDEQYF
TRBV6-9	-	-	TRBJ1-2	TGTGCCAGCAGTTTAGGGTCAGGTCACGGCTATGGCTACACCTTC	CASSLGSGHGYGYTF
TRBV6-5	-	-	TRBJ2-1	TGTGCCAGCAGTTTTCTCAACTCTGAGCAGTTCTTC	CASSFLNSEQFF
TRBV7-8	TRBD2	many	TRBJ2-1	TGTGCCAGCAGCTATAGCGGGGGGATGAATGAGCAGTTCTTC	CASSYSGGMNEQFF
TRBV7-9	-	-	TRBJ1-1	TGTGCCAGCAGTTACCCAGGGGAAGCTTTCTTT	CASSYPGEAFF
TRBV5-6	TRBD2	many	TRBJ2-7	TGTGCCAGCAGCTTTGGACTAGCGGCTTACGAGCAGTACTTC	CASSFGLAAYEQYF
TRBV19	TRBD2	-	TRBJ2-7	TGTGCCAGTAGGGAAGAGGCTAGCGGGAACTACGAGCAGTACTTC	CASREEASGNYEQYF
TRBV9	TRBD1	-	TRBJ2-3	TGTGCCAGCAGCCCCGGACAGGGGTATTCAGATACGCAGTATTTT	CASSPGQGYSDTQYF
TRBV30	-	-	TRBJ2-2	TGTGCCTGGAATACCGGGGAGCTGTTTTTT	CAWNTGELFF
TRBV5-1	-	-	TRBJ1-5	TGCGCCAGCAGCCCGGACGGAGGTTTCAATCAGCCCCAGCATTTT	CASSPDGGFNQPQHF
TRBV19	-	-	TRBJ1-2	TGTGCCAGTAGCTCTGTGCCAGGGGTTGACTATGGCTACACCTTC	CASSSVPGVDYGYTF
TRBV4-1	TRBD1	-	TRBJ1-5	TGCGCCAGCAGCCAAGATGGGACAGGGGGTAGCAATCAGCCCCAGCATTTT	CASSQDGTGGSNQPQHF
TRBV29-1	-	-	TRBJ2-1	TGCAGCGTTGAAGATATGCAGTACAATGAGCAGTTCTTC	CSVEDMQYNEQFF
TRBV29-1	-	-	TRBJ2-7	TGCAGCGTTTCGGGGGCACGCCCCTACGAGCAGTACTTC	CSVSGARPYEQYF
TRBV6-1	TRBD1	-	TRBJ1-5	TGTGCCAGCAGTGGGGAGACAGGGATGGTTGAGGCCCAGCATTTT	CASSGETGMVEAQHF
TRBV29-1	-	-	TRBJ2-2	TGCAGCGTTGCGGGGGGCGCCTTCCTAGTTGACACCGGGGAGCTGTTTTTT	CSVAGGAFLVDTGELFF
TRBV7-6	TRBD1	-	TRBJ2-7	TGTGCCAGCAGCCGACTCACAGGGGAAGTGAACGAGCAGTACTTC	CASSRLTGEVNEQYF
TRBV7-9	TRBD1	-	TRBJ1-5	TGTGCCAGCACCTGGACAGGGGACGGCAATCAGCCCCAGCATTTT	CASTWTGDGNQPQHF
TRBV5-1	-	-	TRBJ2-3	TGCGCCAGCAGCTTGAGGGGGGGCGCGACAGATACGCAGTATTTT	CASSLRGGATDTQYF
TRBV4-1	-	-	TRBJ2-7	TGCGCCAGCAGCCAATCCGGGAAGGGGGCGGGGGAGCAGTACTTC	CASSQSGKGAGEQYF
TRBV11-2	-	-	TRBJ2-7	TGTGCCAGCAGCTTGGAAAGGGATAGCGGCTACGAGCAGTACTTC	CASSLERDSGYEQYF
TRBV15	-	-	TRBJ2-3	TGTGCCACCAGCAGAACGGGAACTACAGATACGCAGTATTTT	CATSRTGTTDTQYF